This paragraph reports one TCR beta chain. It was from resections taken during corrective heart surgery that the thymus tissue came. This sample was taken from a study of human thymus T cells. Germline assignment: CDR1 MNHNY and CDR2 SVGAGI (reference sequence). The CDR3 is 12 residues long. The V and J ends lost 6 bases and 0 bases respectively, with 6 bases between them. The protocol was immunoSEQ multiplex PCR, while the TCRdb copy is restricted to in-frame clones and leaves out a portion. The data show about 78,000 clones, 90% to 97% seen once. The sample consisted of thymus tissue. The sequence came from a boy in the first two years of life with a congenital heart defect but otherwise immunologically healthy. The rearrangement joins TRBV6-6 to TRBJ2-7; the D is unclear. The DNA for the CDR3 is TGTGCCAGCAGCTGGTTCTCCTACGAGCAGTACTTC. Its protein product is CASSWFSYEQYF.